The clone carrying this T cell receptor beta chain was picked up a small number of times. Its target is not known. Libraries for TCR beta were made by quantitative 5'-RACE with molecular barcodes. TCRdb re-analysed the 5' RACE reads in MiXCR, keeping a single row per CDR3 protein. In the table there are roughly 700,000 distinct CDR3 sequences, around 20% of which are singletons. The source of the sample is a study of CD8 T cells in ankylosing spondylitis. Notes on the study in general: The study looked at matched synovial fluid samples from ankylosing spondylitis patients. Disease-linked clones were reported to be significantly enriched there. Roughly 8 highly homologous variants made up a TCR beta motif, and this motif appeared characteristic of ankylosing spondylitis blood.

CDR1 is MNHEY and CDR2 is SVGEGT in the germline V gene. V was shortened by 0 bases and J by 5 bases, with 20 bases between the two germline ends. This CDR3 has 17 residues. The V call is TRBV6-2 or TRBV6-3, the J call TRBJ2-7; D unclear. This TCR was recovered from a male donor with ankylosing spondylitis. The sequenced sample was blood, either unsorted or a sorted T cell fraction (not recorded which). DNA for the CDR3: TGTGCCAGCAGTTACTCGACCGGAGCGCCCTTTAGGGACGAGCAGTACTTC. Translating it yields CASSYSTGAPFRDEQYF.